This record looks at one T cell receptor beta chain sequence and its context. TCRdb used MiXCR to reprocess the 5' RACE reads, holding one entry per CDR3 protein. The data hold some 690,000 distinct CDR3 sequences, with roughly 20% observed a single time. This sample stems from a study of identical twins. Trimming removed 7 bases at V and 5 bases at J, with 21 bases between. This CDR3 spans 16 amino acids. This sample also belongs to another study, concerning T cells expressing NK-cell markers. That work states: Dominant NKG2C+ clonotype frequencies of roughly 1.0-7.5% of CD8+ T cells were measured in several donors. Several of the donors also had these clonotypes leading their CD3+CD56-NKG2C+ fraction.

The receptor was derived from a woman aged 18-29 years in good health. The chain is built from TRBV12-3 or TRBV12-4 and TRBJ2-1, with a possible D match to TRBD2 (5 bases). Source material: PBMCs. CDR3 region: CASTTGEPPGDNEQFF. CDR3 bases: TGTGCCAGCACCACCGGGGAGCCCCCGGGCGACAATGAGCAGTTCTTC.